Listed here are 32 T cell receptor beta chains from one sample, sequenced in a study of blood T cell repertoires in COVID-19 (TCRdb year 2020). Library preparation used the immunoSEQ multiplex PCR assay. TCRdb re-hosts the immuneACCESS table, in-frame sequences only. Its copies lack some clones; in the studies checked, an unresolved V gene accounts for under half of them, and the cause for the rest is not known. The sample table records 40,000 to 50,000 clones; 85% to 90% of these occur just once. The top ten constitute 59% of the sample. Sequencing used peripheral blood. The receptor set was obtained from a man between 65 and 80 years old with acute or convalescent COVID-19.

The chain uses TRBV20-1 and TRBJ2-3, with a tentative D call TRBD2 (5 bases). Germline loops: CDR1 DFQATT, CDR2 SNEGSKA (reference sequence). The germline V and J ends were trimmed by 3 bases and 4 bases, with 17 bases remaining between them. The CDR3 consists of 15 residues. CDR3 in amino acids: CSASSGLGNADTQYF. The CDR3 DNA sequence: TGCAGTGCTAGTAGTGGACTGGGTAACGCAGATACGCAGTATTTT.

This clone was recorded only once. CDR3: CASSGEIADTQYF. In DNA form, the CDR3 reads TGTGCCAGCAGCGGGGAGATAGCAGATACGCAGTATTTT. The V call is TRBV5-4, the J call TRBJ2-3; D possibly corresponds to TRBD2 (5 bases). V lost 4 bases, J lost 4 bases, and 10 bases lay in between. Germline V CDR1 and CDR2: SGHNT, YYREEE (reference sequence). CDR3 length: 13 amino acids.

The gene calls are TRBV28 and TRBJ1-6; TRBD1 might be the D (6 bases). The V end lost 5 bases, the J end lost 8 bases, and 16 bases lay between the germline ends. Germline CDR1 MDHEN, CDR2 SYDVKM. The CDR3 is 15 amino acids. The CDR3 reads CASSPEQGSHSPLHF. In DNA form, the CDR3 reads TGTGCCAGCAGTCCGGAACAGGGTTCGCATTCACCCCTCCACTTT.

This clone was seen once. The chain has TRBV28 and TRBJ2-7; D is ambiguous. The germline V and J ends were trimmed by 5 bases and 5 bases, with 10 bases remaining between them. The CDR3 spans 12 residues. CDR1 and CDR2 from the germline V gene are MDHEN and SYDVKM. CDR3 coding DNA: TGTGCCAGCAGTACGGGTGTGGACGAGCAGTACTTC. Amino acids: CASSTGVDEQYF.

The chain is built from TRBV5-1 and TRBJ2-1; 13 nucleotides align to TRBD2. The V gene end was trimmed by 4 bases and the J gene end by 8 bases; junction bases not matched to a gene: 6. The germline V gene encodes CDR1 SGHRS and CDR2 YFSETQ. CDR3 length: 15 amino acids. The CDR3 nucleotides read TGCGCCAGCAGCATAGGACTAGCGGGAGTCTATGAGCAGTTCTTC. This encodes CASSIGLAGVYEQFF.

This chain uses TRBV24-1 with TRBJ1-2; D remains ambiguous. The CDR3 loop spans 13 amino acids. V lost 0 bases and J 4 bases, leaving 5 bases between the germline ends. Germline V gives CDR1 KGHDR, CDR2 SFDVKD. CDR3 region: CATSDLGGYGYTF. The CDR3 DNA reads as TGTGCCACCAGTGATTTGGGCGGCTATGGCTACACCTTC.

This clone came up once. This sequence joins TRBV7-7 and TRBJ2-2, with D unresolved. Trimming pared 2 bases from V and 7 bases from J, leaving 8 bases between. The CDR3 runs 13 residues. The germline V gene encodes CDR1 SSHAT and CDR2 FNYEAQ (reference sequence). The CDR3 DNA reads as TGTGCCAGCAGCTTAATGCGGAACGGGGAGCTGTTTTTT. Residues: CASSLMRNGELFF.

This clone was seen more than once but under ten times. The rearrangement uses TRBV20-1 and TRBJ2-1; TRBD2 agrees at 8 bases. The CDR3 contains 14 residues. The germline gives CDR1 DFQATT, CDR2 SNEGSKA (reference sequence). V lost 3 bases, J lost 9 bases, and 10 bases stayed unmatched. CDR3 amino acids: CSASSSGGLGEQFF. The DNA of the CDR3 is TGCAGTGCTAGTTCTTCGGGGGGGCTTGGTGAGCAGTTCTTC.

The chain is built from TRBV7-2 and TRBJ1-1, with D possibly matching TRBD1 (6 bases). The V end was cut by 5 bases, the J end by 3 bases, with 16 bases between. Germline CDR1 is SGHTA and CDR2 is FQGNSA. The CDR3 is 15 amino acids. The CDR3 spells CASSLAGVGDTEAFF. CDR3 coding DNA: TGTGCCAGCAGCCTTGCAGGGGTAGGGGACACTGAAGCTTTCTTT.

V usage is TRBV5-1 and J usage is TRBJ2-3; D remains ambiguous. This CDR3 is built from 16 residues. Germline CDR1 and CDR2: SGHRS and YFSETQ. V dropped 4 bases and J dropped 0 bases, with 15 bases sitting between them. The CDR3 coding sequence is TGCGCCAGCAGCGTTCTTGATGGGCCTAGCACAGATACGCAGTATTTT. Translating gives CASSVLDGPSTDTQYF.

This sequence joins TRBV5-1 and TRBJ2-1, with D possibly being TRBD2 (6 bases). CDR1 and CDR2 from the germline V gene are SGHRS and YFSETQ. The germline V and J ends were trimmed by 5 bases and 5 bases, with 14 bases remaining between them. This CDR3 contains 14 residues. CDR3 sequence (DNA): TGCGCCAGCAGAGGGGCGGGGCCACACAATGAGCAGTTCTTC. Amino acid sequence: CASRGAGPHNEQFF. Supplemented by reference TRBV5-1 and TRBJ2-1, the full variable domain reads KAGVTQTPRYLIKTRGQQVTLSCSPISGHRSVSWYQQTPGQGLQFLFEYFSETQRNKGNFPGRFSGRQFSNSRSEMNVSTLELGDSALYLCASRGAGPHNEQFFGPGTRLTVL.

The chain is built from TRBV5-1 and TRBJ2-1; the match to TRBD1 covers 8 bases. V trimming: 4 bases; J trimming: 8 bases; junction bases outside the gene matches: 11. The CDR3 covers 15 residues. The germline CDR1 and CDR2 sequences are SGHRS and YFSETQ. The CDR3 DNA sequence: TGCGCCAGCAGCGTCGGACAGGGAATAGCGGATGAGCAGTTCTTC. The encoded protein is CASSVGQGIADEQFF.

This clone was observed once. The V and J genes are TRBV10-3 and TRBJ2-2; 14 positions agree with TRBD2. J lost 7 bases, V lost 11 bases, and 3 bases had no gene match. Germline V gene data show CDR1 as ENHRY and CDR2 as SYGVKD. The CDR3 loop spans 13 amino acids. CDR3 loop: CAFGTSGGGELFF. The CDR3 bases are TGTGCCTTCGGGACTAGCGGGGGCGGGGAGCTGTTTTTT.

The CDR3 DNA reads TGTGCCAGCACCCCGTGGGAGGGGAACACTGAAGCTTTCTTT. This gives the protein CASTPWEGNTEAFF. V is TRBV28 and J is TRBJ1-1, with unresolved D. CDR1 is MDHEN, CDR2 SYDVKM, per germline. The CDR3 sequence is 14 residues long. V lost 7 bases and J 1 base, leaving 13 bases between the germline ends.

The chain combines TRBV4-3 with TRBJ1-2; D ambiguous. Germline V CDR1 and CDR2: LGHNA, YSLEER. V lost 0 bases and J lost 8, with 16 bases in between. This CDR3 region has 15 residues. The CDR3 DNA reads TGCGCCAGCAGCCAAGACCGGCGAACAGATTCAGGCTACACCTTC. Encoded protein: CASSQDRRTDSGYTF.

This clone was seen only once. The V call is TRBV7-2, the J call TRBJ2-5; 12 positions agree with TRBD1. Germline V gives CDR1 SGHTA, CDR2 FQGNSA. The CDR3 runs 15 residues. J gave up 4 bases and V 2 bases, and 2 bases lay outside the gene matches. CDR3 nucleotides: TGTGCCAGCAGCTTAATGGGACAGGGGGCAGAGACCCAGTACTTC. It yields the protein CASSLMGQGAETQYF.

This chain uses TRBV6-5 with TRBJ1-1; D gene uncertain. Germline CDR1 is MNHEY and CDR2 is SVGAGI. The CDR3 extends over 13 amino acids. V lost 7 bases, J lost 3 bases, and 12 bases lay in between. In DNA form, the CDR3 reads TGTGCCAGCACCCGAACAGATGACACTGAAGCTTTCTTT. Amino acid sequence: CASTRTDDTEAFF.

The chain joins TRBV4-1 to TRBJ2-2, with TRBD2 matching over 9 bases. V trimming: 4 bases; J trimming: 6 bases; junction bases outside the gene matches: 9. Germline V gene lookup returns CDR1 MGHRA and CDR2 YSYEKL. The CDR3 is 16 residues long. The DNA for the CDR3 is TGCGCCAGCAGCCGCGGGAGGGCCATCCGCGCCGGGGAGCTGTTTTTT. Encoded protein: CASSRGRAIRAGELFF.

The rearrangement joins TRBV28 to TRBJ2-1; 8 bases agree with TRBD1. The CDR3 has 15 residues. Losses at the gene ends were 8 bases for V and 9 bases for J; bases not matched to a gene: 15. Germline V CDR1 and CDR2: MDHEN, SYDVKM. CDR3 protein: CASGWWAGGAGEQFF. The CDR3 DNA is TGTGCCAGCGGGTGGTGGGCAGGGGGCGCGGGTGAGCAGTTCTTC.

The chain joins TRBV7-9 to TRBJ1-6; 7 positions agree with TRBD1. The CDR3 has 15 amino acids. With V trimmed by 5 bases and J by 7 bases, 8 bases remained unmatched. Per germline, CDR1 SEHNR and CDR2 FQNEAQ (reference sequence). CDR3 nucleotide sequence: TGTGCCAGCAGCCCCACAGGGGCCGGCAATTCACCCCTCCACTTT. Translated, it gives CASSPTGAGNSPLHF.

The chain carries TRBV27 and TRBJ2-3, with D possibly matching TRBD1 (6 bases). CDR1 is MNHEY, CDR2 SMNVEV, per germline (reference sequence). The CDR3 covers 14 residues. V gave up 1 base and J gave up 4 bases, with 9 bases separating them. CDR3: CASSLLGGADTQYF. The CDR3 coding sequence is TGTGCCAGCAGTTTATTAGGGGGAGCAGATACGCAGTATTTT.

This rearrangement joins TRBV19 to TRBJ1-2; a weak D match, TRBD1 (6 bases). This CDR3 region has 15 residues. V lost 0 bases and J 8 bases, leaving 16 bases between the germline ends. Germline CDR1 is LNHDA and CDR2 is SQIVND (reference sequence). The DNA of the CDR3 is TGTGCCAGTAGTATAGATCGCGGGGGCCAGGGAGGCTACACCTTC. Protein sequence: CASSIDRGGQGGYTF.

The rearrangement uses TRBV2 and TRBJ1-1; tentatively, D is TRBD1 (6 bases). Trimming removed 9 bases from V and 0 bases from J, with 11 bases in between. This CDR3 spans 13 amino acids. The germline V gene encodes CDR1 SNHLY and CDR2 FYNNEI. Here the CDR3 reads CASNRVLNTEAFF. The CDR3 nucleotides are TGTGCCAGTAACAGGGTCTTGAACACTGAAGCTTTCTTT.

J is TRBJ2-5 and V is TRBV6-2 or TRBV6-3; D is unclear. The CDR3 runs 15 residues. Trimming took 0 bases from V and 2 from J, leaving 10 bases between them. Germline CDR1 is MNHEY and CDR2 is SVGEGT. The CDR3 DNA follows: TGTGCCAGCAGTTACTCCGAGAGTCCGCAAGAGACCCAGTACTTC. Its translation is CASSYSESPQETQYF.

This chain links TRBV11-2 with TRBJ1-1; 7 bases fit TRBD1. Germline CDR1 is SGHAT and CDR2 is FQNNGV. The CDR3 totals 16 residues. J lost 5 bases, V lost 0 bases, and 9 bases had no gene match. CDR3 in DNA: TGTGCCAGCAGCTTAGAATTGGGACAGCGCCGGACTGAAGCTTTCTTT. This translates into CASSLELGQRRTEAFF.

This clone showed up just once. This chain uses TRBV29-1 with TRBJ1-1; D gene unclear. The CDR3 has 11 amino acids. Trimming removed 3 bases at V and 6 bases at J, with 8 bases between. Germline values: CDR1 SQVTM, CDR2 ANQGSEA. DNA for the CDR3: TGCAGCGTTGAGAGAGGCGCTGAAGCTTTCTTT. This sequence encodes CSVERGAEAFF.

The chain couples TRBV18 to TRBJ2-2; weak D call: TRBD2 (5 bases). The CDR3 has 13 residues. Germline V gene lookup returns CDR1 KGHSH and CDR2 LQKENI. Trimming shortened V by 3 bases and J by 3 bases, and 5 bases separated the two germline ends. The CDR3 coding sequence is TGTGCCAGCTCACCGGAGGACACCGGGGAGCTGTTTTTT. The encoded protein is CASSPEDTGELFF.

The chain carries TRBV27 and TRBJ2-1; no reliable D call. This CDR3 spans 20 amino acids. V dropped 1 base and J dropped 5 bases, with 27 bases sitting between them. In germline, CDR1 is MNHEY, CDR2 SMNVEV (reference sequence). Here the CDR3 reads CASSLFFASRDVVPHNEQFF. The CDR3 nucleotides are TGTGCCAGCAGTTTATTTTTTGCTTCGCGTGATGTGGTACCGCACAATGAGCAGTTCTTC.

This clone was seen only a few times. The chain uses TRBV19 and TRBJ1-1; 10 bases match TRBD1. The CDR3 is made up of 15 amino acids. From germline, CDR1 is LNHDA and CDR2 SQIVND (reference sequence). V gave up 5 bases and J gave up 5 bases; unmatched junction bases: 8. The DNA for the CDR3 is TGTGCCAGTAGTCCCAGGACAGGGGGTGAGACTGAAGCTTTCTTT. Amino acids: CASSPRTGGETEAFF.

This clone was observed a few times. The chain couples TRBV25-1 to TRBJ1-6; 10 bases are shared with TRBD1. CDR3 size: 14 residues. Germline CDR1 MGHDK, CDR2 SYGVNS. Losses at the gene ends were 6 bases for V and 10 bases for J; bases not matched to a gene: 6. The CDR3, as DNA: TGTGCCAGCAGGGGGGACAGGGGATCCTCACCCCTCCACTTT. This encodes CASRGDRGSSPLHF.

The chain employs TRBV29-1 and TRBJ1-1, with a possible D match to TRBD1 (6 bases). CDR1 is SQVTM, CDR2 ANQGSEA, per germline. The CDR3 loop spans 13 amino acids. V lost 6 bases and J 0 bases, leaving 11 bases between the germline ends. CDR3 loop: CSVGGQMNTEAFF. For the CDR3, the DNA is TGCAGCGTCGGAGGACAGATGAACACTGAAGCTTTCTTT.

Written as DNA, the CDR3 is TGTGCCGGGGGGACGGGCTCTGGGGCCAACGTCCTGACTTTC. It encodes CAGGTGSGANVLTF. This sequence joins TRBV28 and TRBJ2-6, with D perhaps matching TRBD2 (6 bases). CDR3 length: 14 residues. The germline V gene encodes CDR1 MDHEN and CDR2 SYDVKM. The V end was cut by 11 bases, the J end by 0 bases, with 11 bases between.